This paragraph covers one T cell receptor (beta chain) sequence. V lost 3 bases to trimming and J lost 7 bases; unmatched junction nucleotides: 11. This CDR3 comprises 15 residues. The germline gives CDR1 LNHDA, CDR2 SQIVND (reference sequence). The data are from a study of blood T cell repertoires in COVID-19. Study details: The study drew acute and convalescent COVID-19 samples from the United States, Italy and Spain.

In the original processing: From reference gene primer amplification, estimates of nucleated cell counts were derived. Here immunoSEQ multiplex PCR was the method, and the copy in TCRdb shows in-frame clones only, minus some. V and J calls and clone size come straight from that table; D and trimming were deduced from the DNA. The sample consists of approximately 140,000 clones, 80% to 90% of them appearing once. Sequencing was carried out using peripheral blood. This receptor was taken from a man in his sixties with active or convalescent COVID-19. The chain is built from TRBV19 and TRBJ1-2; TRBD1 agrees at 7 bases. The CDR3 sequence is CASSITGAPPGGYTF. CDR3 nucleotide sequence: TGTGCCAGTAGTATCACAGGGGCCCCTCCGGGTGGCTACACCTTC.